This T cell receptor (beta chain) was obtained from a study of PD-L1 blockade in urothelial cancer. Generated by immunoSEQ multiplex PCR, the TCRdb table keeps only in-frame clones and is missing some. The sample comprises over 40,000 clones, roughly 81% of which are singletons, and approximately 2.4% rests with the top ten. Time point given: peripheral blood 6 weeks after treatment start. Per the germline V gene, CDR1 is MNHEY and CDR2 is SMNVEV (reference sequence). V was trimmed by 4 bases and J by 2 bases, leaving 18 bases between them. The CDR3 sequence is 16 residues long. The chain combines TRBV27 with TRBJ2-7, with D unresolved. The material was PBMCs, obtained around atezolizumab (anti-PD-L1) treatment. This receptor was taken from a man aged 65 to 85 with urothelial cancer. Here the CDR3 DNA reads TGTGCCAGCAGTTATGAGGTTCCCCCGTCAACCTACGAGCAGTACTTC. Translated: CASSYEVPPSTYEQYF.